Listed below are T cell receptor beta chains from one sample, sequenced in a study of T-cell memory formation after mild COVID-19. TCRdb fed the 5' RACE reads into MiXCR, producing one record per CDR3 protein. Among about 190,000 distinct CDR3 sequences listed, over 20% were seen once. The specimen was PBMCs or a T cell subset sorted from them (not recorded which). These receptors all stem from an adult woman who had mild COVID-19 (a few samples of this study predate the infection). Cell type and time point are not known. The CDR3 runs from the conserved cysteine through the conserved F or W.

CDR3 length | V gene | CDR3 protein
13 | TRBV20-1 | CSARVTEPYGYTF
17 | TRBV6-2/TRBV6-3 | CASSLWGLRTGLCEQFF
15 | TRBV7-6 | CASSPGTETFYEQYF
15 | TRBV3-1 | CASSQVRTGINEQFF
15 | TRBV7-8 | CASSLGQDYNQPQHF
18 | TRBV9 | CASSTLGDTIISYNEQFF
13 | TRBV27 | CAVKTGTGETQYF
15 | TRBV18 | CASSPARDGLYEQYF
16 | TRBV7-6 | CASSSGQGVLGTEAFF
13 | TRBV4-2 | CASSQGGTPGYTF
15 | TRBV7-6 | CASSLARGLSYEQYF
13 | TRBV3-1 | CASSQTEANVLTF
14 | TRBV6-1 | CASSYRDFTYEQYF
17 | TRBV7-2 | CASSLVGLAGGWNEQYF
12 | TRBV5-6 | CASSPSTGFQFF
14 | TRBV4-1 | CASSQGDSYNEQFF
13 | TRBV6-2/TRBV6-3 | CASSYWGFTEAFF
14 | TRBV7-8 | CASSLHTSPYEQYF
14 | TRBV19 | CASSMQGSGNTKYF
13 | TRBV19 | CASSPGTIYEQYF
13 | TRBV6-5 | CASSYEAGNGYTF
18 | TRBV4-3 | CASSQDMEREGRGETQYF
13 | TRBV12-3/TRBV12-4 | CASSYNPAGPWYF
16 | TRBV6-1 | CASSEKGFSPGTEAFF
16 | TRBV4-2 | CASSQGTGEGTDTQYF
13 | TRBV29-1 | CSVEGLEFNEQFF
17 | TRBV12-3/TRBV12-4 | CASSSYVRGGNYNEQFF
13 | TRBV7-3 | CASREDSTDTQYF
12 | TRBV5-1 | CASRRSDTEAFF
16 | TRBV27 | CASSLFGQGVRDEQFF
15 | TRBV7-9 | CASSSPDRGTYEQYF
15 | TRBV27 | CASSAGTGGNTEAFF
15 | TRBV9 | CASSVEGQSAEPQHF
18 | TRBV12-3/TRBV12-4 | CASSLGFVTGDFGSPLHF
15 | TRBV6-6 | CASSYVGGRDYEQYF
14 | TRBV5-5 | CASSLWDTHQPQHF
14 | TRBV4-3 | CASSPWGRDTEAFF
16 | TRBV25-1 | CASSNRDRPMNTEAFF
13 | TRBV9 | CASSVGSTGELFF
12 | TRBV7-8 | CASRDGGYEQYF
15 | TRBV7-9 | CASSYPRGGDYEQYF
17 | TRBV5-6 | CASSFPSGGGEQDTQYF
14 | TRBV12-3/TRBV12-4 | CASSPERANTEAFF